This TCR beta chain stems from a study of T cell repertoires in cytomegalovirus infection. Study-level information: Indications of both CMV infection and matching HLA type were provided by public TCR beta signatures.

Study observations and caveats: Pooled public TCR beta family frequency picked out CMV carriers with the relevant HLA.

V lost 7 bases, J lost 0 bases, and 13 bases lay in between. Germline assignment: CDR1 SQVTM and CDR2 ANQGSEA. The CDR3 spans 14 residues. TCRdb itself ran the reads through MiXCR, one entry per CDR3 protein. The sample lists approximately 240,000 distinct CDR3 sequences, about 12% occurring once. For this clonotype: Its antigen is unidentified.

The clonotype originates from a human donor in good health (CMV status not recorded). Some clones in this sample may be carry-over from other donors' samples. V is TRBV29-1 and J is TRBJ1-3; D not certain. The source material was PBMCs. The CDR3 DNA is TGCAGCGCCCCGAGTGCAGACTCTGGAAACACCATATATTTT. This sequence encodes CSAPSADSGNTIYF.